The 21 T cell receptor beta chains below were found in one sample sequenced in a study of T cells in localized non-small cell lung cancer. The assay was immunoSEQ multiplex PCR, and TCRdb's table has in-frame clones only and misses some. The repertoire holds 45,000 to 60,000 clones, with around 80% as singletons. The specimen comprised PBMCs, sampled before any cancer treatment. The origin of the receptors is a woman aged 40-69 years with stage II lung adenocarcinoma.

Only one count was recorded for this clone. This rearrangement joins TRBV28 to TRBJ1-1; maybe TRBD1 (6 bases). This CDR3 region has 15 residues. Germline V CDR1 and CDR2: MDHEN, SYDVKM. The V end was cut by 8 bases, the J end by 1 base, with 17 bases between. CDR3 nucleotide sequence: TGTGCCAGCCTCCCTGGGGGCAGTAGGAACACTGAAGCTTTCTTT. It is translated as CASLPGGSRNTEAFF.

V and J are TRBV30 and TRBJ2-7, with TRBD1 as a possible D gene (5 bases). Germline V gene data show CDR1 as GTSNPN and CDR2 as SVGIG (reference sequence). Trimming removed 0 bases from V and 7 bases from J, with 7 bases in between. This CDR3 is built from 11 residues. This CDR3 is CAWSVQVEQYF. Written as DNA, the CDR3 is TGTGCCTGGAGTGTACAGGTAGAGCAGTACTTC.

J is TRBJ2-5 and V is TRBV5-4, with D possibly TRBD1 on 6 matching bases. CDR1 is SGHNT, CDR2 YYREEE, per germline (reference sequence). This CDR3 comprises 15 residues. Trimming pared 0 bases from V and 2 bases from J, leaving 11 bases between. CDR3 nucleotide sequence: TGTGCCAGCAGCTTGGGGGGGCCCTCACAAGAGACCCAGTACTTC. It codes for CASSLGGPSQETQYF.

This clone was seen more than once but under ten times. This chain links TRBV9 with TRBJ1-1; D is undetermined. There are 13 residues in the CDR3. Germline V CDR1 and CDR2: SGDLS, YYNGEE. V gave up 2 bases and J gave up 3 bases, with 8 bases separating them. The CDR3 sequence is CASSVTQDTEAFF. The CDR3 coding sequence is TGTGCCAGCAGCGTCACACAAGACACTGAAGCTTTCTTT.

The rearrangement links TRBV7-2 to TRBJ2-2; D not resolved. Trimming left V 4 bases short and J 1 base short, with 13 bases between. Germline V gene data show CDR1 as SGHTA and CDR2 as FQGNSA. CDR3 length: 16 amino acids. In DNA form, the CDR3 reads TGTGCCAGCAGCTGGGAAGCGACCAGGAACACCGGGGAGCTGTTTTTT. Protein sequence: CASSWEATRNTGELFF.

The CDR3 DNA is TGTGCCAGCAGGGAAGGGGCCTACGAGCAGTACTTC. Amino acids: CASREGAYEQYF. This sequence joins TRBV6-5 and TRBJ2-5; possible D gene TRBD1, 5 bases. The J call may be mistaken, given a closer DNA end match to TRBJ2-7. Germline CDR1 is MNHEY and CDR2 is SVGAGI. CDR3 length: 12 residues.

The gene calls are TRBV9 and TRBJ2-7, with a weak D call TRBD2 (5 bases). In germline, CDR1 is SGDLS, CDR2 YYNGEE. The CDR3 consists of 11 residues. V was pared by 5 bases and J by 5 bases, with 8 bases between. The CDR3 bases are TGTGCCAGCAGTTCTAGCAACGAGCAGTACTTC. It codes for CASSSSNEQYF. The full variable domain, in which reference TRBV9 and TRBJ2-7 provide the parts outside the CDR3, is DSGVTQTPKHLITATGQRVTLRCSPRSGDLSVYWYQQSLDQGLQFLIQYYNGEERAKGNILERFSAQQFPDLHSELNLSSLELGDSALYFCASSSSNEQYFGPGTRLTVT.

The chain couples TRBV6-1 to TRBJ1-4; 7 bases are a match to TRBD1. V trimming: 4 bases; J trimming: 7 bases; junction bases outside the gene matches: 12. From germline, CDR1 is MNHNS and CDR2 SASEGT. This CDR3 spans 16 amino acids. The DNA of the CDR3 is TGTGCCAGCAGTGGGGGAGCACAGGGGTGGGGTGAAAAACTGTTTTTT. Its translation is CASSGGAQGWGEKLFF.

V and J are TRBV7-2 and TRBJ1-1; 8 bases align to TRBD1. Germline trimming cut 0 bases from V and 6 bases from J; bases unmatched to any gene: 6. CDR1 and CDR2 (germline): SGHTA, FQGNSA. This CDR3 has 15 amino acids. CDR3 in DNA: TGTGCCAGCAGCTTAGCGGGGACAGGATATGCTGAAGCTTTCTTT. Protein sequence: CASSLAGTGYAEAFF.

As to this clone: A much larger clone lies a single base off, so this may be a read error. The V call is TRBV5-1, the J call TRBJ2-7; D is unclear. The CDR3 is 15 amino acids. Germline V gives CDR1 SGHRS, CDR2 YFSETQ. CDR3 nucleotides: TGCGTCAGCAGCTTGGATGAACGAGCGTCCTACGAGCAGTACTTC. This codes for CVSSLDERASYEQYF.

CDR3 coding DNA: TGTGCCAGCAGATTGACAGGGGGCAACATTCAGTACTTC. Translation: CASRLTGGNIQYF. This chain connects TRBV11-2 to TRBJ2-4, with 10 bases aligning to TRBD1. V gave up 6 bases and J gave up 7 bases; unmatched junction bases: 3. This CDR3 has 13 amino acids. Looked up from germline, CDR1 is SGHAT and CDR2 is FQNNGV.

The V gene is TRBV6-5, the J gene TRBJ1-2; TRBD1 matches at 8 bases. Per germline, CDR1 MNHEY and CDR2 SVGAGI. The junction had 6 bases not matched to a gene; V was cut back by 5 bases and J by 7 bases. The CDR3 runs to 13 residues. CDR3: CASSSNRGIGYTF. CDR3 bases: TGTGCCAGCAGTAGTAACAGGGGGATTGGCTACACCTTC.

The chain couples TRBV28 to TRBJ2-7; no clear D gene. This CDR3 is 14 amino acids long. Germline V gene sequence: CDR1 MDHEN, CDR2 SYDVKM. Trimming took 2 bases from V and 1 from J, leaving 9 bases between them. As DNA, the CDR3 is TGTGCCAGCAGTTTAGTTGTCGTTTCCTACGAGCAGTACTTC. Encoded protein: CASSLVVVSYEQYF.

The chain carries TRBV7-9 and TRBJ1-2; possible D gene TRBD1, 6 bases. The CDR3 loop spans 12 amino acids. With 8 bases removed from V and 6 bases from J, the gap between germline ends came to 13 bases. Per germline, CDR1 SEHNR and CDR2 FQNEAQ (reference sequence). The DNA of the CDR3 is TGTGCCAGCCTTGGGGGGGGCCATGGCTACACCTTC. Its translation: CASLGGGHGYTF.

The V and J genes are TRBV10-1 and TRBJ2-7; tentatively, D is TRBD1 (5 bases). The CDR3 consists of 13 residues. Germline assignment: CDR1 WNHNN and CDR2 SYGVQD (reference sequence). V shed 0 bases and J shed 5 bases, with 8 bases lying between them. The CDR3 here is CASSESWGHEQYF. As DNA, the CDR3 is TGCGCCAGCAGTGAGTCGTGGGGCCACGAGCAGTACTTC.

This chain uses TRBV30 with TRBJ1-2; D gene unclear. Germline CDR1 reads GTSNPN; CDR2 reads SVGIG (reference sequence). The V end lost 0 bases, the J end lost 8 bases, and 13 bases lay between the germline ends. The CDR3 is 13 amino acids. CDR3 DNA sequence: TGTGCCTGGAGTGTAATGGGGTTAGAAGGCTACACCTTC. Protein product: CAWSVMGLEGYTF.

The chain links TRBV10-3 to TRBJ2-1; 11 bases align to TRBD1. The CDR3 has 15 residues. Trimming cost V 3 bases and J 9 bases; bases outside gene matches: 7. CDR1 and CDR2 (germline): ENHRY, SYGVKD. CDR3 protein: CAISEGRTGGFEQFF. Written as DNA, the CDR3 is TGTGCCATCAGTGAAGGGAGGACAGGGGGCTTTGAGCAGTTCTTC.

This clone was seen a handful of times. V and J are TRBV6-5 and TRBJ2-7, with 8 nucleotides matching TRBD1. CDR1 is MNHEY, CDR2 SVGAGI, per germline. The CDR3 is 12 residues long. J was trimmed by 4 bases and V by 9 bases; bases with no gene match: 5. DNA for the CDR3: TGTGCCAGTGGACAGGGAGATTACGAGCAGTACTTC. Translating gives CASGQGDYEQYF.

V gene TRBV28 combines with J gene TRBJ1-1; D call uncertain. CDR3 length: 13 amino acids. Trimming took 5 bases from V and 7 from J, leaving 14 bases between them. Per germline, CDR1 MDHEN and CDR2 SYDVKM. CDR3 in DNA: TGTGCCAGCAGTGAACCGGAGGAGGATGAAGCTTTCTTT. It encodes CASSEPEEDEAFF.

The chain carries TRBV6-5 and TRBJ2-7; TRBD2 matches 8 bases. Losses at the gene ends were 0 bases for V and 3 bases for J; bases not matched to a gene: 4. This CDR3 is built from 15 residues. Germline CDR1 reads MNHEY; CDR2 reads SVGAGI. CDR3 sequence reads: CASSYSSGALYEQYF. The CDR3 nucleotides read TGTGCCAGCAGTTACTCTAGCGGGGCGCTCTACGAGCAGTACTTC.

This clone was seen a single time. This chain's CDR3 is CASSPTAGITYEQYF. The CDR3 DNA follows: TGTGCCAGCAGCCCCACAGCGGGGATCACGTACGAGCAGTACTTC. The chain is built from TRBV9 and TRBJ2-7; 7 bases map to TRBD2. The V gene end was trimmed by 4 bases and the J gene end by 4 bases; junction bases not matched to a gene: 11. Germline CDR1 SGDLS, CDR2 YYNGEE. This CDR3 spans 15 amino acids.